The 12 T cell receptor beta chains below come from one sample, sequenced in a study of breast tumors, draining lymph nodes, adjacent tissues. TCRdb reanalysed the multiplex PCR reads using MiXCR and keeps one entry per CDR3 protein. The sample shows approximately 150,000 distinct CDR3 sequences, approximately 32% of them seen only once. Samples came from axillary lymph nodes draining the breast cancer. What was sequenced was axillary lymph node tissue. Receptors originate from a female donor with breast cancer. Some clones in this sample may be carry-over from other donors' samples.

This clonotype occurred many times. The CDR3 bases are TGCAGCGTCTTCGGGGGCATATCAGATACGCAGTATTTT. As protein: CSVFGGISDTQYF. The gene calls are TRBV29-1 and TRBJ2-3; the D call may be TRBD1 or TRBD2 (6 bases each). Germline CDR1 is SQVTM and CDR2 is ANQGSEA. V was cut by 6 bases and J by 4 bases, with 14 bases left in between. The length of the CDR3 is 13 residues.

The table lists this clonotype with many counts. The chain carries TRBV5-6 and TRBJ1-4; 8 nucleotides agree with TRBD1. CDR1 and CDR2 from the germline V gene are SGHDT and YYEEEE. This CDR3 has 14 amino acids. Trimming cost V 4 bases and J 5 bases; bases outside gene matches: 4. The CDR3 nucleotides read TGTGCCAGCAGCCGAGGGACAGGAAATGAAAAACTGTTTTTT. It is translated as CASSRGTGNEKLFF.

The table lists this clonotype with many counts. The gene calls are TRBV15 and TRBJ1-6; TRBD1 matches 10 bases. Germline loops: CDR1 LNHNV, CDR2 YYDKDF (reference sequence). After removal of 4 bases from V and 7 bases from J, the junction contained 10 bases not matched to a gene. The CDR3 runs 17 residues. The CDR3 region is CATSNLGMGQGNSPLHF. In DNA form, the CDR3 reads TGTGCCACCAGCAACCTGGGGATGGGACAGGGGAATTCACCCCTCCACTTT.

In this sample, this clonotype turned up many times. This clone may be a read error of a much larger clone one base away. V gene TRBV20-1 combines with J gene TRBJ1-6, with D perhaps matching TRBD1 (5 bases). The CDR3 has 12 residues. The germline V gene encodes CDR1 DFQATT and CDR2 SNEGSKA (reference sequence). CDR3 sequence: CSARSGNSPPHF. CDR3 sequence (DNA): TGCAGTGCTAGATCAGGGAATTCACCCCCCCACTTT.

This clonotype was observed at least ten times. This chain links TRBV6-1 with TRBJ2-5, with 10 bases that match TRBD2. Germline assignment: CDR1 MNHNS and CDR2 SASEGT. The CDR3 covers 16 residues. Trimming at V came to 7 bases and at J to 4 bases, leaving 12 bases not matched to a gene. The CDR3 DNA is TGTGCCAGCACCCCCGAGGCACTAGCGGGGTTAGAGACCCAGTACTTC. Its translation: CASTPEALAGLETQYF.

With regard to this clonotype: A much larger clone lies one base from this, so it may be a read error. J is TRBJ1-4 and V is TRBV18; tentative D call: TRBD1 (5 bases). The CDR3 covers 16 residues. V lost 4 bases to trimming and J lost 4 bases, with 16 bases between them. In germline, CDR1 is KGHSH, CDR2 LQKENI. As DNA, the CDR3 is TGTGCCAGCTCACTGGCTACAGGCCACAATAATGAAAAACTGTTTTTT. This translates into CASSLATGHNNEKLFF.

This clonotype has at least ten counts. This chain joins TRBV7-2 and TRBJ1-3; perhaps TRBD1 as D (5 bases). Germline CDR1 is SGHTA and CDR2 is FQGNSA. The V and J ends lost 1 base and 0 bases respectively, with 10 bases between them. The CDR3 covers 16 residues. Written as DNA, the CDR3 is TGTGCCAGCAGCTTAGGGCGGGGACCCTCTGGAAACACCATATATTTT. Translated: CASSLGRGPSGNTIYF.

At least ten counts were recorded for this clonotype. The V gene is TRBV29-1, the J gene TRBJ1-2, with D uncertain. The CDR3 spans 11 residues. Trimming removed 2 bases from V and 2 bases from J, with 3 bases in between. Germline loops: CDR1 SQVTM, CDR2 ANQGSEA. The CDR3 sequence: CSVEWNYGYTF. CDR3 DNA sequence: TGCAGCGTTGAATGGAACTATGGCTACACCTTC.

This clonotype has a count of ten or more. DNA for the CDR3: TGTGCCAGCAGCGGAGGGACAGGGACTTACAATGAGCAGTTCTTC. This encodes CASSGGTGTYNEQFF. The genes are TRBV7-9 and TRBJ2-1; 9 bases are shared with TRBD1. Germline-derived CDR1 and CDR2 are SEHNR and FQNEAQ (reference sequence). With 5 bases clipped from V and 4 bases from J, the junction kept 6 bases outside the gene matches. This CDR3 is 15 amino acids long.

Comments on this clonotype: Given the absence of the conserved phenylalanine or tryptophan at the CDR3 end, a read error is likely. The CDR3 spells CASLGTVAYGQYC. CDR3 DNA: TGTGCCAGCCTGGGGACAGTTGCCTACGGGCAGTACTGC. The V and J genes are TRBV9 and TRBJ2-7; 7 nucleotides agree with TRBD1. CDR3 length: 13 amino acids. The germline V gene encodes CDR1 SGDLS and CDR2 YYNGEE.

This clonotype showed up many times. In DNA, the CDR3 is TGTGCCAGCAGCCAAGATGTGGGGCAGCCCCAGCATTTT. Its translation: CASSQDVGQPQHF. The chain recombines TRBV4-2 with TRBJ1-5; no clear D gene. CDR1 is LGHNA, CDR2 YNFKEQ, per germline. V was shortened by 0 bases and J by 7 bases, with 7 bases between the two germline ends. The CDR3 covers 13 residues.

This clonotype was seen at least ten times. The chain has TRBV11-2 and TRBJ2-7; D call uncertain. This CDR3 spans 14 amino acids. V was clipped by 0 bases and J by 7 bases, with 13 bases between them. In germline, CDR1 is SGHAT, CDR2 FQNNGV. This CDR3 reads CASSLDQLYREQYF. DNA for the CDR3: TGTGCCAGCAGCTTAGATCAGCTTTATCGGGAGCAGTACTTC.